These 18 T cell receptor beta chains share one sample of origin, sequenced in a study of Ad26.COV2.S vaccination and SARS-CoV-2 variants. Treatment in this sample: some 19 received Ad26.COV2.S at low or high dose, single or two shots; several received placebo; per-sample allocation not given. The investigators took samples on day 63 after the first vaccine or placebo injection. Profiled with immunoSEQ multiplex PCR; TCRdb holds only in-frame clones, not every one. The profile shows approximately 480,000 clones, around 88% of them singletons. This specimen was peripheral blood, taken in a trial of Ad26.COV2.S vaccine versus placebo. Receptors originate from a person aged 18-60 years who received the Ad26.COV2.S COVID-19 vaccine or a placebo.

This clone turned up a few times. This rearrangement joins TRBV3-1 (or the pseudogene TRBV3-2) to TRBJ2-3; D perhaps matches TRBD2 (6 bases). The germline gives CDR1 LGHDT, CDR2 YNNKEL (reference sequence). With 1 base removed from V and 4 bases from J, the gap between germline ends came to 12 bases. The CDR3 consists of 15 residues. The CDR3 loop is CASSQGIGTSDTQYF. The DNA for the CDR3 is TGTGCCAGCAGCCAAGGTATCGGGACTTCAGATACGCAGTATTTT.

CDR3 nucleotide sequence: TGTGCCATCAGTGAGTCCCGTAGCGGGACTGATGAGCAGTACTTC. It encodes CAISESRSGTDEQYF. V gene TRBV10-3 combines with J gene TRBJ2-7, with 8 nucleotides matching TRBD2. J lost 7 bases, V lost 0 bases, and 8 bases had no gene match. CDR3 length equals 15 residues. The germline V gene encodes CDR1 ENHRY and CDR2 SYGVKD.

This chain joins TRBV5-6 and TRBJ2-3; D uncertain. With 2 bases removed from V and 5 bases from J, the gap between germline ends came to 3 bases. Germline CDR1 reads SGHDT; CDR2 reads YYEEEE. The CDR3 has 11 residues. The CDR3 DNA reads TGTGCCAGCAGCTTTGTAGATACGCAGTATTTT. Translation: CASSFVDTQYF.

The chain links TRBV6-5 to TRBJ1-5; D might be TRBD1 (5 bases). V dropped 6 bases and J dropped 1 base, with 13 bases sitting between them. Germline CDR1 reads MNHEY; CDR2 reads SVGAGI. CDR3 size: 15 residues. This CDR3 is CASSAGQLSNQPQHF. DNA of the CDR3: TGTGCCAGCAGCGCAGGACAATTAAGCAATCAGCCCCAGCATTTT.

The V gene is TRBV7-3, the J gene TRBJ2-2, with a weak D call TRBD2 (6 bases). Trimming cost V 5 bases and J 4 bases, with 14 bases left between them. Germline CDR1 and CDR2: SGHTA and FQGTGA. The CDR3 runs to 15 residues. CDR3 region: CASSASSLATGELFF. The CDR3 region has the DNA TGTGCCAGCAGCGCCTCTTCACTAGCCACCGGGGAGCTGTTTTTT. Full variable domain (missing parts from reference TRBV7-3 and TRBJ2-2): GAGVSQTPSNKVTEKGKYVELRCDPISGHTALYWYRQSLGQGPEFLIYFQGTGAADDSGLPNDRFFAVRPEGSVSTLKIQRTERGDSAVYLCASSASSLATGELFFGEGSRLTVL.

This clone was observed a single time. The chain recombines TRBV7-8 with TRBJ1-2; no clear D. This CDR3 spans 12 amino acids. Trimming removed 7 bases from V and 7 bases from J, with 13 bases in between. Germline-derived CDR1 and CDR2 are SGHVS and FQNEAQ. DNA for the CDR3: TGTGCCAGCAATTCGGGCGGCGGTGGCTACACCTTC. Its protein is CASNSGGGGYTF.

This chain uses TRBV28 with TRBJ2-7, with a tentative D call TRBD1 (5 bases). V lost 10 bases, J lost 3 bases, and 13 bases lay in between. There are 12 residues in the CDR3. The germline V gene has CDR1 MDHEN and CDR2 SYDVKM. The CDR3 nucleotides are TGTGCCACCTCTAACGACAGCTACGAGCAGTACTTC. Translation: CATSNDSYEQYF.

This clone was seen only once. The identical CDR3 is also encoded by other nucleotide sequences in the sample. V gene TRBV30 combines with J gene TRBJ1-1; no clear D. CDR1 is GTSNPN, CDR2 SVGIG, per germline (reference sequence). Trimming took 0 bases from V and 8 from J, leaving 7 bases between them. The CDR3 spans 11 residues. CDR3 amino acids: CAWSVQGEAFF. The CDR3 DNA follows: TGTGCCTGGAGTGTACAAGGGGAAGCTTTCTTT.

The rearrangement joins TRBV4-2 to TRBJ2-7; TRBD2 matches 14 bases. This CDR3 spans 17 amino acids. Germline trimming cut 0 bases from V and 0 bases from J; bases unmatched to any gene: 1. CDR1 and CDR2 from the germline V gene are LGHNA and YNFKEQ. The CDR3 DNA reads TGTGCCAGCAGCCAAGATGGGACTAGCGGGAGCTCCTACGAGCAGTACTTC. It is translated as CASSQDGTSGSSYEQYF.

The CDR3 bases are TGTGCCAGCAGATACATCGGTTTGCGCACTGAAGCTTTCTTT. Residues: CASRYIGLRTEAFF. The chain couples TRBV6-2 or TRBV6-3 to TRBJ1-1; no reliable D call. CDR3 length equals 14 residues. Germline V gives CDR1 MNHEY, CDR2 SVGEGT. V shed 6 bases and J shed 4 bases, with 15 bases lying between them.

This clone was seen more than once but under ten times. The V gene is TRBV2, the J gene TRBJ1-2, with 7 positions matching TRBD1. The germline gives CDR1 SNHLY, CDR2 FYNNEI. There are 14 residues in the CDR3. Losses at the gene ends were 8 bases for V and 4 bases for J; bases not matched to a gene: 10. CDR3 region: CASGATGLGYGYTF. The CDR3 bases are TGTGCCAGCGGAGCGACAGGGCTAGGCTATGGCTACACCTTC.

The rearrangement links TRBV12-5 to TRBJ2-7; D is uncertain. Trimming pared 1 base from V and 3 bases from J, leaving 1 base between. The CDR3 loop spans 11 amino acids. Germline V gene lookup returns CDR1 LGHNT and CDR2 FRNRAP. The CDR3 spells CASGLGYEQYF. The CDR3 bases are TGTGCTAGTGGTTTGGGCTACGAGCAGTACTTC.

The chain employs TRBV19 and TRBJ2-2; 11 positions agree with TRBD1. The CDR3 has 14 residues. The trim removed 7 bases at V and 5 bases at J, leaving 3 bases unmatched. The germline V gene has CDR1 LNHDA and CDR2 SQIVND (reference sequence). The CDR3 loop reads CASTGTGGTGELFF. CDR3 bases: TGTGCCAGTACCGGGACAGGGGGTACCGGGGAGCTGTTTTTT.

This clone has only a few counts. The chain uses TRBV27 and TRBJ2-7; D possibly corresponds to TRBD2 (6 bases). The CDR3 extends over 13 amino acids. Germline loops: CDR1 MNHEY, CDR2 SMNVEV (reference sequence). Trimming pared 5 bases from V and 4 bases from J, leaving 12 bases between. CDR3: CASSARGGYEQYF. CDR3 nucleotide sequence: TGTGCCAGCAGTGCCCGTGGAGGGTACGAGCAGTACTTC.

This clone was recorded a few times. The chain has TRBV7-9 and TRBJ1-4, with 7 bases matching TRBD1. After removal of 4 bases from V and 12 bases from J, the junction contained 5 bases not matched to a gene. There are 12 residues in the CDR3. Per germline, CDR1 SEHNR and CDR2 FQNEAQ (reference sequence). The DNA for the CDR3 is TGTGCCAGCAGCTATGACAGGGCGCAACTGTTTTTT. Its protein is CASSYDRAQLFF.

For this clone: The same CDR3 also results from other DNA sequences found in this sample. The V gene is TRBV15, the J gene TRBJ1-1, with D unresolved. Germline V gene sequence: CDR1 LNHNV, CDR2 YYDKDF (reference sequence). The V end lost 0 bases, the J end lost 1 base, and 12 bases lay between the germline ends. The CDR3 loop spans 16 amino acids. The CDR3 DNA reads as TGTGCCACCAGCAGAGATCGCGGCAGTGGGAACACTGAAGCTTTCTTT. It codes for CATSRDRGSGNTEAFF.

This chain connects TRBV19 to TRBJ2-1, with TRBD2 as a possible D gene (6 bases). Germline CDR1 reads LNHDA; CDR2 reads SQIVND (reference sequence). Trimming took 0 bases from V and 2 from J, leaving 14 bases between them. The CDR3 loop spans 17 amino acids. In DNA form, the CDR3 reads TGTGCCAGTAGTATAGAGGGTCCAGCGGGCACCTACAATGAGCAGTTCTTC. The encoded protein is CASSIEGPAGTYNEQFF. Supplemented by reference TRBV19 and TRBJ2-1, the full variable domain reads DGGITQSPKYLFRKEGQNVTLSCEQNLNHDAMYWYRQDPGQGLRLIYYSQIVNDFQKGDIAEGYSVSREKKESFPLTVTSAQKNPTAFYLCASSIEGPAGTYNEQFFGPGTRLTVL.

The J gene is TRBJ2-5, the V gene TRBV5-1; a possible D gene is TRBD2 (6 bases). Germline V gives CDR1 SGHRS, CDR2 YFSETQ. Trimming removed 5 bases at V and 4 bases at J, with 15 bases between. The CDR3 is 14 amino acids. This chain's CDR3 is CASRGGSGIETQYF. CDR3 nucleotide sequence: TGCGCCAGCAGGGGGGGATCAGGGATAGAGACCCAGTACTTC.